What follows are 18 T cell receptor beta chains derived from one specimen sequenced in a study of OX40 agonist ivuxolimab in advanced cancers. The table came from immunoSEQ multiplex PCR; TCRdb's copy has only in-frame clones and leaves some out. The sample comprises over 50,000 clones, about 88% of which are singletons, and 0.55% to 0.6% rests with the top ten. Sequences were derived from CD4+ or CD8+ T cells sorted from blood, sampled in a trial of the OX40 agonist ivuxolimab. These receptors were obtained from an adult with an advanced solid tumor such as melanoma, head and neck, liver or kidney cancer.

V gene TRBV5-8 combines with J gene TRBJ1-1, with no clear D. The CDR3 is 12 residues long. With 1 base removed from V and 4 bases from J, the gap between germline ends came to 5 bases. The V gene's germline CDR1 is SGHTS and CDR2 YDEGEE. CDR3 loop: CASSLLSTEAFF. The DNA of the CDR3 is TGTGCCAGCAGCTTGCTAAGCACTGAAGCTTTCTTT.

The chain joins TRBV7-9 to TRBJ2-1; 8 bases map to TRBD2. The V gene end was trimmed by 4 bases and the J gene end by 7 bases; junction bases not matched to a gene: 9. Germline V gives CDR1 SEHNR, CDR2 FQNEAQ (reference sequence). This CDR3 is 15 amino acids long. The CDR3 reads CASSSPGTRGNEQFF. Written as DNA, the CDR3 is TGTGCCAGCAGCTCCCCCGGGACTAGAGGGAATGAGCAGTTCTTC.

This rearrangement joins TRBV7-2 to TRBJ2-1, with D possibly called TRBD1 or TRBD2 (5 bases each). Germline CDR1 is SGHTA and CDR2 is FQGNSA. V was pared by 1 base and J by 5 bases, with 12 bases between. The CDR3 consists of 15 residues. CDR3 protein: CASSLGGAGHNEQFF. Here the CDR3 DNA reads TGTGCCAGCAGCTTAGGGGGAGCAGGGCACAATGAGCAGTTCTTC.

The J gene is TRBJ2-7, the V gene TRBV7-3; the match to TRBD2 covers 14 bases. From germline, CDR1 is SGHTA and CDR2 FQGTGA. CDR3 length: 18 residues. With 2 bases clipped from V and 6 bases from J, the junction kept 12 bases outside the gene matches. CDR3 DNA sequence: TGTGCCAGCAGCTTAGTGCCCCCCACGACTAGCGGGGGGGTCGAGCAGTACTTC. Translation: CASSLVPPTTSGGVEQYF.

The chain couples TRBV19 to TRBJ2-2, with 8 bases matching TRBD2. CDR3 size: 14 residues. The V and J ends lost 11 bases and 5 bases, in that order; junction bases with no gene match: 10. Germline-derived CDR1 and CDR2 are LNHDA and SQIVND (reference sequence). CDR3 residues: CASRVSGATGELFF. Written as DNA, the CDR3 is TGTGCCTCTAGGGTTAGCGGGGCAACCGGGGAGCTGTTTTTT.

The chain combines TRBV30 with TRBJ1-6; 9 nucleotides line up with TRBD1. Germline trimming cut 1 base from V and 13 bases from J; bases unmatched to any gene: 5. Germline CDR1 is GTSNPN and CDR2 is SVGIG (reference sequence). CDR3 length: 13 residues. In DNA, the CDR3 is TGTGCCTGGAGTGGACAGGGGGTAATTCCCCTCCACTTT. Encoded protein: CAWSGQGVIPLHF.

With regard to this clone: This specimen includes other DNA sequences encoding the same CDR3. The chain combines TRBV18 with TRBJ1-2; D uncertain. This CDR3 has 12 residues. CDR1 and CDR2 (germline): KGHSH, LQKENI. V lost 1 base and J lost 4, with 4 bases in between. Here the CDR3 DNA reads TGTGCCAGCTCACCACGAGGCTATGGCTACACCTTC. It yields the protein CASSPRGYGYTF. The full variable domain, its missing parts supplied by reference TRBV18 and TRBJ1-2, is NAGVMQNPRHLVRRRGQEARLRCSPMKGHSHVYWYRQLPEEGLKFMVYLQKENIIDESGMPKERFSAEFPKEGPSILRIQQVVRGDSAAYFCASSPRGYGYTFGSGTRLTVV.

There are a few counts of this clone. V is TRBV5-8 and J is TRBJ2-5, with D possibly TRBD2 on 6 matching bases. V was shortened by 4 bases and J by 2 bases, with 18 bases between the two germline ends. The CDR3 sequence is 16 residues long. Germline V CDR1 and CDR2: SGHTS, YDEGEE. CDR3 DNA: TGTGCCAGCAGCCCCCTCGGGACTTTGAGGCAAGAGACCCAGTACTTC. It encodes CASSPLGTLRQETQYF. The full variable domain, with the rest looked up from reference TRBV5-8 and TRBJ2-5, is EAGVTQSPTHLIKTRGQQATLRCSPISGHTSVYWYQQALGLGLQFLLWYDEGEERNRGNFPPRFSGRQFPNYSSELNVNALELEDSALYLCASSPLGTLRQETQYFGPGTRLLVL.

This clone has just a few counts. The genes are TRBV6-5 and TRBJ2-1, with TRBD1 as a possible D gene (5 bases). Germline CDR1 and CDR2: MNHEY and SVGAGI. The germline V and J ends were trimmed by 6 bases and 5 bases, with 11 bases remaining between them. The CDR3 is 13 amino acids. The CDR3 nucleotides are TGTGCCAGCAGAATGGACAAGAACAATGAGCAGTTCTTC. It translates to CASRMDKNNEQFF.

V and J are TRBV15 and TRBJ1-2; D gene ambiguous. In germline, CDR1 is LNHNV, CDR2 YYDKDF (reference sequence). Trimming removed 1 base from V and 7 bases from J, with 7 bases in between. The CDR3 spans 12 residues. CDR3 in amino acids: CATSRVEAGYTF. Here the CDR3 DNA reads TGTGCCACCAGCAGAGTGGAGGCTGGCTACACCTTC.

CDR3 sequence (DNA): TGTGCCAGCAGCTTAATCGGGGGCGGCACCGGGGAGCTGTTTTTT. Its translation: CASSLIGGGTGELFF. The chain links TRBV11-3 to TRBJ2-2; D may match TRBD1 or TRBD2 (6 bases each). The CDR3 has 15 residues. CDR1 is SGHNT, CDR2 YENEEA, per germline. Trimming pared 2 bases from V and 4 bases from J, leaving 11 bases between. Looking up the rest from reference TRBV11-3 and TRBJ2-2 gives the full variable domain: EAGVVQSPRYKIIEKKQPVAFWCNPISGHNTLYWYLQNLGQGPELLIRYENEEAVDDSQLPKDRFSAERLKGVDSTLKIQPAELGDSAVYLCASSLIGGGTGELFFGEGSRLTVL.

This rearrangement joins TRBV6-6 to TRBJ2-2; 7 positions agree with TRBD1. The CDR3 spans 14 residues. V shed 2 bases and J 7 bases; nucleotides not matched to a gene: 4. Germline V gene lookup returns CDR1 MNHNY and CDR2 SVGAGI (reference sequence). CDR3 sequence: CASSYRDSGGELFF. Written as DNA, the CDR3 is TGTGCCAGCAGTTACCGGGACAGCGGCGGGGAGCTGTTTTTT.

The J gene is TRBJ2-5, the V gene TRBV5-1; no definite D call. V was shortened by 1 base and J by 3 bases, with 13 bases between the two germline ends. CDR3 length: 15 amino acids. Per the germline V gene, CDR1 is SGHRS and CDR2 is YFSETQ. CDR3 amino acids: CASSLSPGPEETQYF. The CDR3 DNA follows: TGCGCCAGCAGCTTGAGTCCAGGTCCCGAAGAGACCCAGTACTTC.

The chain employs TRBV7-6 and TRBJ2-4, with TRBD1 matching 8 bases. Germline lookup yields CDR1 SGHVS and CDR2 FNYEAQ. This CDR3 region has 16 residues. The trim removed 5 bases at V and 6 bases at J, leaving 12 bases unmatched. This CDR3 reads CASSPRPPGQVNIQYF. The CDR3 nucleotides are TGTGCCAGCAGCCCGCGCCCCCCGGGACAGGTAAACATTCAGTACTTC.

In DNA, the CDR3 is TGTGCCAGCAGCCTTGAGCTGGGCGGGAGTGAAAAGCAGTACTTC. Protein sequence: CASSLELGGSEKQYF. V usage is TRBV5-6 and J usage is TRBJ2-7; 7 nucleotides match TRBD2. This CDR3 is built from 15 residues. Germline trimming cut 4 bases from V and 8 bases from J; bases unmatched to any gene: 15. From germline, CDR1 is SGHDT and CDR2 YYEEEE.

V gene TRBV30 combines with J gene TRBJ2-1, with D possibly matching TRBD1 (6 bases). V was clipped by 1 base and J by 4 bases, with 11 bases between them. The CDR3 loop spans 14 amino acids. Per germline, CDR1 GTSNPN and CDR2 SVGIG (reference sequence). The DNA for the CDR3 is TGTGCCTGGAGTGCCCCGGACAGATACAATGAGCAGTTCTTC. Translation: CAWSAPDRYNEQFF.

This clone was seen more than once but under ten times. This same CDR3 is encoded by further DNA sequences in the sample. The chain combines TRBV28 with TRBJ1-2; TRBD1 agrees at 7 bases. The CDR3 covers 13 residues. The V gene end was trimmed by 3 bases and the J gene end by 2 bases; junction bases not matched to a gene: 0. The V gene's germline CDR1 is MDHEN and CDR2 SYDVKM. The DNA of the CDR3 is TGTGCCAGCAGTTTGACAGGGAACTATGGCTACACCTTC. Its translation: CASSLTGNYGYTF.

This chain links TRBV28 with TRBJ1-1; D gene uncertain. In germline, CDR1 is MDHEN, CDR2 SYDVKM. Trimming shortened V by 3 bases and J by 1 base, and 12 bases separated the two germline ends. The CDR3 is 15 amino acids. CDR3 nucleotides: TGTGCCAGCAGTTTTTTTACAGAGCGGAACACTGAAGCTTTCTTT. Encoded protein: CASSFFTERNTEAFF.